The clone carrying this TCR beta chain was found once. This sample was taken from a study of blood T cell repertoires in COVID-19. Some clones are missing from TCRdb's copy, which holds only in-frame ones; the method was immunoSEQ multiplex PCR. The sample yields 75,000 to 95,000 clones, approximately 84% seen once. CDR3 size: 12 residues. V gave up 6 bases and J gave up 3 bases, with 8 bases separating them. Germline V CDR1 and CDR2: ENHRY, SYGVKD. The TCR originated in a man in his sixties with acute or convalescent COVID-19. This rearrangement joins TRBV10-3 to TRBJ1-2, with D perhaps TRBD1 (5 bases). Sample: peripheral blood. The CDR3 reads CAISGDYYGYTF. CDR3 coding DNA: TGTGCCATCAGCGGGGACTACTATGGCTACACCTTC.